The entry below describes one TCR beta chain. Original data processing: Using reference gene primer amplification, nucleated cell counts were estimated. Only in-frame clones appear in the TCRdb table, and some are missing; sequencing was by immunoSEQ multiplex PCR. D and trimming come from the DNA, and the V and J calls and clone size come from that table. Of 56,000 or so clones listed, roughly 90% were seen once; the top ten hold roughly a fifth. The data derive from a study of blood T cell repertoires in COVID-19. Study summary: The origin of the acute and convalescent COVID-19 samples was the United States, Italy and Spain. In each case, the material was cDNA or gDNA derived from T cells, B-cell-depleted T cells, or PBMCs.

Germline CDR1 is MRHNA and CDR2 is SNTAGT. The CDR3 has 14 residues. V lost 5 bases, J lost 6 bases, and 3 bases stayed unmatched. This chain links TRBV6-4 with TRBJ2-2; the match to TRBD1 covers 10 bases. Source material: peripheral blood. The clonotype originates from a human donor in a cohort sampled during active COVID-19. The DNA for the CDR3 is TGTGCCAGCAGTAGACAGGGGGCCTCCGGGGAGCTGTTTTTT. The encoded protein is CASSRQGASGELFF.